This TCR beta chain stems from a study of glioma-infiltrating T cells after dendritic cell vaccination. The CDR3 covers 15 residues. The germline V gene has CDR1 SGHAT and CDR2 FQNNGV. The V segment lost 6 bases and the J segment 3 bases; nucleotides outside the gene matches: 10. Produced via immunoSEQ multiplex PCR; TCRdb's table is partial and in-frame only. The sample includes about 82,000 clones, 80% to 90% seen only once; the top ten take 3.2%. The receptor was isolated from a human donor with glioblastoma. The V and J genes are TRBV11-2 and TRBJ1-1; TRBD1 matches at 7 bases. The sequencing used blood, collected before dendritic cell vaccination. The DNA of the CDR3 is TGTGCCAGCAGTCTAATACCAGGGGGTGACACTGAAGCTTTCTTT. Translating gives CASSLIPGGDTEAFF.